This entry describes one TCR beta chain. The CDR3 covers 15 residues. Germline trimming cut 1 base from V and 6 bases from J; bases unmatched to any gene: 3. Per the germline V gene, CDR1 is SGHTA and CDR2 is FQGNSA. In the authors' workflow: Reference gene primer amplification gave nucleated cell count estimates. Method: immunoSEQ multiplex PCR; TCRdb's copy keeps in-frame clones and lacks some. Clone size and the V and J calls come from that table; the DNA yielded D and trimming. The repertoire holds 110,000 or so clones, around 89% seen once, with approximately 20% in the top ten. The entry originates in a study of blood T cell repertoires in COVID-19.

Sequenced sample: peripheral blood. The chain has TRBV7-2 and TRBJ2-1, with TRBD2 matching 10 bases. This TCR derives from a human donor with acute or convalescent COVID-19. The donor label of this sample is uncertain. The CDR3 is CASSLVLAGGNEQFF. In DNA form, the CDR3 reads TGTGCCAGCAGCTTAGTTTTAGCGGGAGGCAATGAGCAGTTCTTC.